The source of this T cell receptor (beta chain) is a study of breast tumors, draining lymph nodes, adjacent tissues. Using its own MiXCR run on the multiplex PCR reads, TCRdb lists one record per CDR3 protein. Here the sample spans around 290,000 distinct CDR3 sequences, 30% being singletons. After removal of 1 base from V and 7 bases from J, the junction contained 20 bases not matched to a gene. This CDR3 has 21 residues. Germline lookup yields CDR1 MGHDK and CDR2 SYGVNS. Axillary draining lymph nodes of breast cancer patients supplied the node samples. V is TRBV25-1 and J is TRBJ2-3, with TRBD2 identical over 13 bases. Specimen: axillary lymph node tissue. The TCR was taken from a female donor with breast cancer. Some clones in this sample may be carry-over from other donors' samples. The CDR3 is CASSELGPGGGLAGEGNTQYF. Here the CDR3 DNA reads TGTGCCAGCAGTGAATTGGGGCCAGGGGGCGGACTAGCGGGAGAGGGTAATACGCAGTATTTT.